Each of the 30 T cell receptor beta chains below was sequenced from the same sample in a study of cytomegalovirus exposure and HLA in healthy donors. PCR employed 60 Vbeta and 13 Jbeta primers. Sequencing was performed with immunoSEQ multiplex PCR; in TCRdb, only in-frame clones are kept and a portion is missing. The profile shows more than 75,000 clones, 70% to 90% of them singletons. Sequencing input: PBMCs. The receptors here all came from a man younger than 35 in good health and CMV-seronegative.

The CDR3 region is CASSPYPLPYEQYF. The CDR3 nucleotides are TGTGCCAGCTCACCTTATCCACTCCCCTACGAGCAGTACTTC. The chain uses TRBV18 and TRBJ2-7, with D uncertain. Germline CDR1 and CDR2: KGHSH and LQKENI. Deletions cut 3 bases from V and 2 bases from J, with 11 bases between. This CDR3 comprises 14 residues.

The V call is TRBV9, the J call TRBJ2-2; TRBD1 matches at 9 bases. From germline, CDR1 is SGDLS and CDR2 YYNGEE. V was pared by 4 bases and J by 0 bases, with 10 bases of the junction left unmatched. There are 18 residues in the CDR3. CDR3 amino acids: CASSHPQGAVPNTGELFF. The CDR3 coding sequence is TGTGCCAGCAGCCATCCACAGGGGGCCGTACCGAACACCGGGGAGCTGTTTTTT.

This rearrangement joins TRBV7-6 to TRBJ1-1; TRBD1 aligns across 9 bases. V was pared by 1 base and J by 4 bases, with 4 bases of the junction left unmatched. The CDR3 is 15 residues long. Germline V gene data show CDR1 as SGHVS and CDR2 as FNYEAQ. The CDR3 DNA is TGTGCCAGCAGCTTAGTCGGGACAGGGTTCACTGAAGCTTTCTTT. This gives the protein CASSLVGTGFTEAFF.

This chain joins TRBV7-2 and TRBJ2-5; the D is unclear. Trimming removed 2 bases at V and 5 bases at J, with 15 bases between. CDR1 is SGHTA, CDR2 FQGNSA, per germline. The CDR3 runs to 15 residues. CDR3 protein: CASSLSGLDGETQYF. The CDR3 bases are TGTGCCAGCAGCTTATCCGGCCTAGATGGGGAGACCCAGTACTTC.

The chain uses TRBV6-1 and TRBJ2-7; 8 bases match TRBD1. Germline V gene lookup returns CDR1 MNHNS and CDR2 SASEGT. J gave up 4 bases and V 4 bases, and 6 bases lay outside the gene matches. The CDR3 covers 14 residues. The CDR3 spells CASSVGQDKYEQYF. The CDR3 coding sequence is TGTGCCAGCAGTGTGGGACAGGACAAATACGAGCAGTACTTC.

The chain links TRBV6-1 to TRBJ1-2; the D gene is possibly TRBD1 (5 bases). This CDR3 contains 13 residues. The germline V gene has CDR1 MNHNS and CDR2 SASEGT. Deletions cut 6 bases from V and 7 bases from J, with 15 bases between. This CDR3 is CASREGPEGGYTF. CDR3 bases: TGTGCCAGCAGGGAGGGACCCGAGGGTGGCTACACCTTC.

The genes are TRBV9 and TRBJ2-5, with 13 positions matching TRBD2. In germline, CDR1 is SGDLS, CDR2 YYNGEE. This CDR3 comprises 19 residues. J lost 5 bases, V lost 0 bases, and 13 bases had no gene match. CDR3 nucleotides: TGTGCCAGCAGCGTAGGACCGGGACTAGCGGGGCGTAAGGACGAGACCCAGTACTTC. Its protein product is CASSVGPGLAGRKDETQYF.

In DNA, the CDR3 is TGTGCCAGCAGAGGACTAGGGCCAATCACGCAGTATTTT. This codes for CASRGLGPITQYF. The rearrangement joins TRBV6-1 to TRBJ2-3; 7 bases line up with TRBD2. CDR3 size: 13 residues. Losses at the gene ends were 6 bases for V and 9 bases for J; bases not matched to a gene: 9. CDR1 is MNHNS and CDR2 is SASEGT in the germline V gene.

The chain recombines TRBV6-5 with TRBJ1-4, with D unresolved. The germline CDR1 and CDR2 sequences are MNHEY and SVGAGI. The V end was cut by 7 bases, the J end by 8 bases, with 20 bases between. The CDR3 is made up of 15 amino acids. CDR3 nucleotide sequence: TGTGCCAGCACCGCCAGGACGGGGAACTGGGAAAAACTGTTTTTT. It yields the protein CASTARTGNWEKLFF.

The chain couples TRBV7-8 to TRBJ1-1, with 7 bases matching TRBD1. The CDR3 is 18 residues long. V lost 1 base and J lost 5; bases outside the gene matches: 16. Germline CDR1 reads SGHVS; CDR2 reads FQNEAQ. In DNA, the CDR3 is TGTGCCAGCAGCTTAGTAAGGGGACAGAGTCAACGAGGGACTGAAGCTTTCTTT. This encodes CASSLVRGQSQRGTEAFF.

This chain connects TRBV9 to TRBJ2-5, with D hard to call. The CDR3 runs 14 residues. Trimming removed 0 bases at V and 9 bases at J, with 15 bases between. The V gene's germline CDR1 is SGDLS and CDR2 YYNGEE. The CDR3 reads CASSVDQFREAQYF. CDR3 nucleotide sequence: TGTGCCAGCAGCGTAGATCAGTTCCGTGAGGCCCAGTACTTC.

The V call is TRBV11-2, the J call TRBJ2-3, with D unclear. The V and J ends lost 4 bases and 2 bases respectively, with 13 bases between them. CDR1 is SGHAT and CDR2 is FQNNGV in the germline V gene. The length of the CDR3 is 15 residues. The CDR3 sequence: CASSSTGGTTDTQYF. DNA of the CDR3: TGTGCCAGCAGCTCAACCGGCGGTACCACAGATACGCAGTATTTT.

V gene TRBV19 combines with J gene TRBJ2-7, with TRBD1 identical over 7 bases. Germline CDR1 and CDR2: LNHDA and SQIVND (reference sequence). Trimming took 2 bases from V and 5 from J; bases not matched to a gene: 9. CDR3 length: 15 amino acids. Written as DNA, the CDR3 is TGTGCCAGTAGTATAAACAGGGGTGGCCAACACGAGCAGTACTTC. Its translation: CASSINRGGQHEQYF.

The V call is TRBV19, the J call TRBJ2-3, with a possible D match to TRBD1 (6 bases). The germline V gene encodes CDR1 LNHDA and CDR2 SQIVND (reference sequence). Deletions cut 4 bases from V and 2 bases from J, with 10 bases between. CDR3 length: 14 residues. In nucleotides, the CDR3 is TGTGCCAGTAGTACCGGACAGTTCACAGATACGCAGTATTTT. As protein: CASSTGQFTDTQYF.

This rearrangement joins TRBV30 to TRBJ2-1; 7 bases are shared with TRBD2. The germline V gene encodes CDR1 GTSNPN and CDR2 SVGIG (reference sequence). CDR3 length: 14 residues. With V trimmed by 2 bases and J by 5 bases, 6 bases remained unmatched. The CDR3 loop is CAWSYKRDHNEQFF. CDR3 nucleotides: TGTGCCTGGAGTTATAAGCGGGACCACAATGAGCAGTTCTTC.

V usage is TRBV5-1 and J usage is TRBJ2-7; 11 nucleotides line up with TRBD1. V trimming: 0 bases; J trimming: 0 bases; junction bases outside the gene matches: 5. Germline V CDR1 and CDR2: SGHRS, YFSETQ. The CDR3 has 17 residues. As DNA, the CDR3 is TGCGCCAGCAGCTTGGCCTTCGGGACAGGGGGCTCCTACGAGCAGTACTTC. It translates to CASSLAFGTGGSYEQYF.

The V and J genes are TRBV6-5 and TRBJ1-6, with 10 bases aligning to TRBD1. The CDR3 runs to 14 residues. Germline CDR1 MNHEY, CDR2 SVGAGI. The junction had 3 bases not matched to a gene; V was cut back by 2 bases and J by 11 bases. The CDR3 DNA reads TGTGCCAGCAGTTACGGGACAGGGGTAGCACCCCTCCACTTT. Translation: CASSYGTGVAPLHF.

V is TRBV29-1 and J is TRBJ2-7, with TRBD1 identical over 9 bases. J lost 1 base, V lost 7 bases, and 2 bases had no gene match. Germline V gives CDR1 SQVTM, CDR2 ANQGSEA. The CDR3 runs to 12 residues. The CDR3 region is CSAGTGSYEQYF. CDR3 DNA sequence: TGCAGCGCGGGGACAGGGTCCTACGAGCAGTACTTC.

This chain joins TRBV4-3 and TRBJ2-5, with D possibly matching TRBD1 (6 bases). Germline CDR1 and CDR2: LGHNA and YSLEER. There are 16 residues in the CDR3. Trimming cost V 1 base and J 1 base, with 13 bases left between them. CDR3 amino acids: CASSQGPGRGQETQYF. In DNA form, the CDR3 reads TGCGCCAGCAGCCAAGGTCCAGGCAGGGGCCAAGAGACCCAGTACTTC.

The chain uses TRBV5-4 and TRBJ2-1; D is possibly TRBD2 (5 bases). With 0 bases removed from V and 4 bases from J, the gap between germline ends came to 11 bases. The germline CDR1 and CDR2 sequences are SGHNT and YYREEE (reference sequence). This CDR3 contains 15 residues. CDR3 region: CASSLELAPYNEQFF. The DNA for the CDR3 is TGTGCCAGCAGCTTGGAGCTAGCACCATACAATGAGCAGTTCTTC.

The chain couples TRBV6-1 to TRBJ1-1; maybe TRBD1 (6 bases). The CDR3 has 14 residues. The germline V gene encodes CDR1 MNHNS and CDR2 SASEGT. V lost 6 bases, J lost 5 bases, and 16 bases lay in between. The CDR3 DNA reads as TGTGCCAGCAGCGTCTTCAGGGGAAAGACTGAAGCTTTCTTT. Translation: CASSVFRGKTEAFF.

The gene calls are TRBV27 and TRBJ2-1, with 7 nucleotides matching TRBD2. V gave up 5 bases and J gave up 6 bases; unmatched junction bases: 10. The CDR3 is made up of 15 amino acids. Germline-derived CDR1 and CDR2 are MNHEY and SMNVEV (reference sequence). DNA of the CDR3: TGTGCCAGCAGTCCGCAGCGGGGCTACGGCAATGAGCAGTTCTTC. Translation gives CASSPQRGYGNEQFF.

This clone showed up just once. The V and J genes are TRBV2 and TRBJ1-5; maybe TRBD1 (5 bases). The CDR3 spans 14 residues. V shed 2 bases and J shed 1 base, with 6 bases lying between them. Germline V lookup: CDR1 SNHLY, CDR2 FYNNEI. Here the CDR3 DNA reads TGTGCCAGCAGTGAAAGACAGAGCAATCAGCCCCAGCATTTT. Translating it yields CASSERQSNQPQHF. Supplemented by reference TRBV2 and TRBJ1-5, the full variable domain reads EPEVTQTPSHQVTQMGQEVILRCVPISNHLYFYWYRQILGQKVEFLVSFYNNEISEKSEIFDDQFSVERPDGSNFTLKIRSTKLEDSAMYFCASSERQSNQPQHFGDGTRLSIL.

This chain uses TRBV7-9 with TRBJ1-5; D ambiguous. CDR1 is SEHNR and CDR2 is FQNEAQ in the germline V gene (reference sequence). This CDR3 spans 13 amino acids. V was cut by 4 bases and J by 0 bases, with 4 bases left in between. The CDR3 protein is CASSYSSNQPQHF. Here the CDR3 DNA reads TGTGCCAGCAGCTATAGTAGCAATCAGCCCCAGCATTTT.

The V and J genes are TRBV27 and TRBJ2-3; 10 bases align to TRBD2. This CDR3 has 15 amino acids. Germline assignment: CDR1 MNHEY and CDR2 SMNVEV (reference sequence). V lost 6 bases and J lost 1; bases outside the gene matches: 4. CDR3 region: CASSHLAGGTDTQYF. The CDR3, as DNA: TGTGCCAGCAGCCATCTAGCGGGAGGCACAGATACGCAGTATTTT.

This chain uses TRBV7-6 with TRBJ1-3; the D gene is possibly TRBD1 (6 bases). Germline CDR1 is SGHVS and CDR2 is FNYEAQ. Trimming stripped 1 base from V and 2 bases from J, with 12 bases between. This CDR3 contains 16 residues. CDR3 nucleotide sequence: TGTGCCAGCAGCTTAGAGGGGGGGCTGACTGGAAACACCATATATTTT. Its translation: CASSLEGGLTGNTIYF.

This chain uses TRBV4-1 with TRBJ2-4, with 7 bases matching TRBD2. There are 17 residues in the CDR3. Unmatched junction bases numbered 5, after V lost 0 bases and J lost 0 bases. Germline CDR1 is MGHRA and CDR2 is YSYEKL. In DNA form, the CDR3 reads TGCGCCAGCAGCCAAGAAGGAGCGGGACTAGCCAAAAACATTCAGTACTTC. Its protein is CASSQEGAGLAKNIQYF.

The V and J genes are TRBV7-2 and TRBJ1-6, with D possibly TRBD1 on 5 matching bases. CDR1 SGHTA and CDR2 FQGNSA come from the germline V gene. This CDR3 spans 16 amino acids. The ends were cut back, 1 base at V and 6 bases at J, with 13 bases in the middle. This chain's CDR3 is CASSLGTSLPNSPLHF. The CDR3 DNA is TGTGCCAGCAGCTTAGGGACATCCCTCCCTAATTCACCCCTCCACTTT.

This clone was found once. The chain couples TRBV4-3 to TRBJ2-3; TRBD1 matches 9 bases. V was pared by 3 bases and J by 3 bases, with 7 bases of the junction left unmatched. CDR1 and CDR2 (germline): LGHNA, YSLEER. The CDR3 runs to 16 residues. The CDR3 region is CASSHGTGWETDTQYF. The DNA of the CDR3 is TGCGCCAGCAGCCATGGGACAGGGTGGGAGACAGATACGCAGTATTTT.

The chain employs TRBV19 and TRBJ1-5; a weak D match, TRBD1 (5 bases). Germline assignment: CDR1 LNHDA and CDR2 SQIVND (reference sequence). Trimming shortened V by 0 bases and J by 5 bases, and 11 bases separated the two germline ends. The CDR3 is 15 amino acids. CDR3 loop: CASSIDLRVHQPQHF. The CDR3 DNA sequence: TGTGCCAGTAGTATAGATCTCAGGGTTCATCAGCCCCAGCATTTT.